These T cell receptor beta chains were read from a single sample in a study of regulatory T cells in long-lasting Graves disease. TCRdb used MiXCR to reprocess the multiplex PCR reads, holding one entry per CDR3 protein. The profile shows more than 350,000 distinct CDR3 sequences, 21% of them singletons. This specimen consisted of peripheral blood mononuclear cells (PBMCs), obtained when the disease was refractory, from a patient treated with antithyroid drugs. These receptors originate from a female donor with Graves disease. The CDR3 runs from the conserved cysteine through the conserved F or W.

>TRBV6-1
CASGPTSGISYEQYF
>TRBV6-1
CASRSRGYADTQYF
>TRBV20-1
CSANVGVSGINTEAFF
>TRBV13
CASSETGKLQPQHF
>TRBV4-1
CASSQTTVWAGVQPQHF
>TRBV2
CASSKGRGGYTF
>TRBV9
CASSVDGQSTLAFF
>TRBV6-1
CASGGESPTASYEQYF
>TRBV19
CASRDTGRRVNIQYF
>TRBV15
CATSRGLPGQGDEKLFF
>TRBV6-9
CASSYGSGVGTDTQYF
>TRBV30
CATDPTGHSGTEAFF
>TRBV6-1
CASSQLAGGFLLHEQYF
>TRBV5-1
CASSLEPPGTEAFF
>TRBV3-1
CASSAQETQYF
>TRBV12-3/TRBV12-4
CASRPGDSYEQYF
>TRBV15
CATSREREQPQHF
>TRBV10-1
CASRTVIAYWEQYF
>TRBV20-1
CSVMASGRQETQYF
>TRBV7-2
CASSSSWEQFF
>TRBV3-1
CASSQDRASGRARGTGELFF
>TRBV2
CASRLSTGASNQPQHF
>TRBV11-2
CASSLGDNEKLFF
>TRBV12-3/TRBV12-4
CASSSDSNEKLFF
>TRBV9
CASSSDGTGLQPQHF
>TRBV6-1
CASSEDRGQYYGYTF
>TRBV12-3/TRBV12-4
CASSFDHYGYTF
>TRBV20-1
CSAPGTAAGNVYGQYF
>TRBV27
CASSYDSQGNTEAFF
>TRBV30
CAWSLGLSNQPQHF
>TRBV5-1
CASSETGTGTYEQYF
>TRBV5-6
CASSLGQVSPYEQYF
>TRBV5-1
CASSLGLDRVNTGELFF
>TRBV28
CASSTGTGKFHGYTF
>TRBV6-1
CASSVTNYGYTF